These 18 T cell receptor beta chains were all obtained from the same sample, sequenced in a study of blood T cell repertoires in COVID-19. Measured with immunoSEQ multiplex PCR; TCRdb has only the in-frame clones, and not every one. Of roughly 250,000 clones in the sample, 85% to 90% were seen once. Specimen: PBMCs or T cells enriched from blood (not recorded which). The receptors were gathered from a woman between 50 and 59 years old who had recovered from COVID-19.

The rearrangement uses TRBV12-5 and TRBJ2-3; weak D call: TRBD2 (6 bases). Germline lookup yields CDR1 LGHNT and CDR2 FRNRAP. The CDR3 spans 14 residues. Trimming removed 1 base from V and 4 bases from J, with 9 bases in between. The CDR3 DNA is TGTGCTAGTGGTTTGGCAGGGACTCCAGATACGCAGTATTTT. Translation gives CASGLAGTPDTQYF.

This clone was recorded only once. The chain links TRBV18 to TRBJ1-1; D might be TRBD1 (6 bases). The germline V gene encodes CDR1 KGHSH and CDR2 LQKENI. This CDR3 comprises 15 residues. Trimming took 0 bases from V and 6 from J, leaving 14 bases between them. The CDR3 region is CASSPPGPGAAEAFF. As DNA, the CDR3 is TGTGCCAGCTCACCACCGGGCCCAGGGGCAGCTGAAGCTTTCTTT.

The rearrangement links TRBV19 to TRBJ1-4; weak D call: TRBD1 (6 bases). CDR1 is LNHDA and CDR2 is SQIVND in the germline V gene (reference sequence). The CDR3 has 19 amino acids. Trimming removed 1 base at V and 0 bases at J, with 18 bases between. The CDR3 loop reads CASSIASDSLLSTNEKLFF. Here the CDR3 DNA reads TGTGCCAGTAGTATAGCCTCGGACAGCCTCCTTTCAACTAATGAAAAACTGTTTTTT.

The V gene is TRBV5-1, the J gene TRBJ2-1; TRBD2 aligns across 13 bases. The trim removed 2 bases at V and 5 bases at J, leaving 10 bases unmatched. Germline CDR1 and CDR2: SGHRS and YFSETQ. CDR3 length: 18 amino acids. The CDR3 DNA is TGCGCCAGCAGCTTCTTCGCGGGGACTAGCGGGACGCACAATGAGCAGTTCTTC. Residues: CASSFFAGTSGTHNEQFF.

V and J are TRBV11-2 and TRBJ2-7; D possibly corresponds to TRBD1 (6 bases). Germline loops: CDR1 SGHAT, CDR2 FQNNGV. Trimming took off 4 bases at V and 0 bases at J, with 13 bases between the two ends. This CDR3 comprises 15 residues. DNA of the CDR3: TGTGCCAGCAGCTCGGACAGTCTGAGCTCCTACGAGCAGTACTTC. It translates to CASSSDSLSSYEQYF.

CDR3 protein: CASSDGRTSSGRQYF. The CDR3 DNA is TGTGCCAGCAGCGATGGACGGACGTCTAGCGGACGGCAGTACTTC. The chain recombines TRBV11-2 with TRBJ2-7; the match to TRBD2 covers 7 bases. Germline assignment: CDR1 SGHAT and CDR2 FQNNGV. The CDR3 runs to 15 residues. V was clipped by 5 bases and J by 9 bases; unmatched bases: 16.

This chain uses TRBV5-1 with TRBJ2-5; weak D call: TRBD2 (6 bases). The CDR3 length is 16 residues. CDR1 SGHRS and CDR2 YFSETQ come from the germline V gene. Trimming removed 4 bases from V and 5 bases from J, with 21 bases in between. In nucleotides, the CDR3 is TGCGCCAGCAGCCCACAATGGAATAGCGGCGGTGAGACCCAGTACTTC. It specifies CASSPQWNSGGETQYF.

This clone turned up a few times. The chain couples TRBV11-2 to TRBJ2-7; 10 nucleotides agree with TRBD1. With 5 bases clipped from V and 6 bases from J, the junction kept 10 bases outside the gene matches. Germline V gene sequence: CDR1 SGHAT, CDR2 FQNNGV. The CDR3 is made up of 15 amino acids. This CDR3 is CASSPMGDRGGEQYF. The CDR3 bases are TGTGCCAGCAGCCCAATGGGGGACAGGGGCGGCGAGCAGTACTTC.

CDR3 sequence: CASTRQGSNTEAFF. The CDR3 DNA sequence: TGTGCCAGCACGCGACAGGGCTCGAACACTGAAGCTTTCTTT. The chain couples TRBV2 to TRBJ1-1; TRBD1 aligns across 7 bases. The CDR3 sequence is 14 residues long. Trimming cost V 7 bases and J 1 base; bases outside gene matches: 6. Germline V gene sequence: CDR1 SNHLY, CDR2 FYNNEI.

The CDR3 DNA sequence: TGTGCCAGCAGCGTGACTAGCGGAGCTTACAATGAGCAGTTCTTC. As protein: CASSVTSGAYNEQFF. The chain couples TRBV7-3 to TRBJ2-1; TRBD2 matches 9 bases. V dropped 5 bases and J dropped 4; count of bases not matched to a gene: 6. This CDR3 spans 15 amino acids. CDR1 SGHTA and CDR2 FQGTGA come from the germline V gene.

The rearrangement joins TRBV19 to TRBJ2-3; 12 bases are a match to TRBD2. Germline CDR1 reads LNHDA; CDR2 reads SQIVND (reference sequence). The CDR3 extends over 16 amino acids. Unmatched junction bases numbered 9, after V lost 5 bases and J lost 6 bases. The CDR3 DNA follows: TGTGCCAGTAGTGCAGGACTAGCGGGATCCCTGGATACGCAGTATTTT. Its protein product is CASSAGLAGSLDTQYF. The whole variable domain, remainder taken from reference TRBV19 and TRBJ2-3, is DGGITQSPKYLFRKEGQNVTLSCEQNLNHDAMYWYRQDPGQGLRLIYYSQIVNDFQKGDIAEGYSVSREKKESFPLTVTSAQKNPTAFYLCASSAGLAGSLDTQYFGPGTRLTVL.

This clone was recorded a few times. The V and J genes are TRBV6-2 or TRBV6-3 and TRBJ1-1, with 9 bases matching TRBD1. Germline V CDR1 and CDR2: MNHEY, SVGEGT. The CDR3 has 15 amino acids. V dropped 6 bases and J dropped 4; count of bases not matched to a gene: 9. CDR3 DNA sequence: TGTGCCAGCAGCCTCTACCGGGACAGGGCCACTGAAGCTTTCTTT. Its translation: CASSLYRDRATEAFF.

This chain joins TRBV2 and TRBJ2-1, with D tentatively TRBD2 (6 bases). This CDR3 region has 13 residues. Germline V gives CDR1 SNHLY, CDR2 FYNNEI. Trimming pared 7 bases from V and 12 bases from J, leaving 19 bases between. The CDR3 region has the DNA TGTGCCAGCAAAGGAGGGTGGCGGGACCGGCAGTTCTTC. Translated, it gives CASKGGWRDRQFF.

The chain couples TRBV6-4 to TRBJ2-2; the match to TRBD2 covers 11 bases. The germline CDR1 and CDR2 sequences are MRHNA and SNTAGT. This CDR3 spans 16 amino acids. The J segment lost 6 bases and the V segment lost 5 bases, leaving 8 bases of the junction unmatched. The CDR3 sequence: CASSLLAGDLAGELFF. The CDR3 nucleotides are TGTGCCAGCAGTCTACTAGCGGGAGATTTGGCCGGGGAGCTGTTTTTT.

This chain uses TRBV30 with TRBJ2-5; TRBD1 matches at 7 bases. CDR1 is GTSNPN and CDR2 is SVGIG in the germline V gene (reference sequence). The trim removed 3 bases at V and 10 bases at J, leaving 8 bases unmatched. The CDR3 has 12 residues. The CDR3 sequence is CAWSSWTGNQYF. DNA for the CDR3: TGTGCCTGGAGCTCCTGGACAGGTAACCAGTACTTC. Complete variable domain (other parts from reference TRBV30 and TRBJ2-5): SQTIHQWPATLVQPVGSPLSLECTVEGTSNPNLYWYRQAAGRGLQLLFYSVGIGQISSEVPQNLSASRPQDRQFILSSKKLLLSDSGFYLCAWSSWTGNQYFGPGTRLLVL.

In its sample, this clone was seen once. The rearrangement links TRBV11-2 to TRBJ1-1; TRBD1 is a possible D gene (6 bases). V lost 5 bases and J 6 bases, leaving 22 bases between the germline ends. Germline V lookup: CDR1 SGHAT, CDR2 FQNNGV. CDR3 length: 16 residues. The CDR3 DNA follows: TGTGCCAGCAGCATGCGTGTGGGGGCAGGCTCTCCTGAAGCTTTCTTT. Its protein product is CASSMRVGAGSPEAFF.

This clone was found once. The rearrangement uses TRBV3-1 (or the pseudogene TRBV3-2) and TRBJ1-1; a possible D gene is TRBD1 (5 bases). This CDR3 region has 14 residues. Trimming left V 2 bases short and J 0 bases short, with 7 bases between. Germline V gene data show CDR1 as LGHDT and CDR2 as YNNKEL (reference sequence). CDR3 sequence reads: CASSQQGLNTEAFF. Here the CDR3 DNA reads TGTGCCAGCAGCCAACAGGGTCTGAACACTGAAGCTTTCTTT.

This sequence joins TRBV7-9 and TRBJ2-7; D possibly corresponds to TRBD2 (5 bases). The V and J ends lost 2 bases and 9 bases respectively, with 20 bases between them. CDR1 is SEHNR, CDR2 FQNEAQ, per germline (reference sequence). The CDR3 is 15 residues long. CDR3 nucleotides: TGTGCCAGCAGCTTACTTGGACGGTCTAGCATCGGGCAGTACTTC. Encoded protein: CASSLLGRSSIGQYF. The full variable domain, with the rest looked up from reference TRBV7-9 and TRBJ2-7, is DTGVSQNPRHKITKRGQNVTFRCDPISEHNRLYWYRQTLGQGPEFLTYFQNEAQLEKSRLLSDRFSAERPKGSFSTLEIQRTEQGDSAMYLCASSLLGRSSIGQYFGPGTRLTVT.